Listed below are T cell receptor beta chains from one sample, sequenced in a study of beta chain features in type 1 diabetes. Clones were sequenced by immunoSEQ multiplex PCR, and TCRdb holds only the in-frame ones, with some missing. The repertoire holds around 350,000 clones, with over 9.5% as singletons. What was sequenced was naive CD4+ T cells from blood. These receptors all come from a man aged 18-30 years in good health. CDR3s include the opening cysteine and the closing phenylalanine or tryptophan. The order of the fields is V gene, J gene, D gene, clone size, CDR3 protein, CDR3 DNA. A D gene is named only where the DNA matches it firmly. Rows give clone size only sometimes, using once, few, many, or a class for an expanded clone.

>TRBV2|TRBJ2-5|NA|NA
CASSERRDGPGPNQETQYF
TGTGCCAGCAGTGAAAGGCGGGATGGCCCGGGACCGAACCAAGAGACCCAGTACTTC
>TRBV5-1|TRBJ1-1|TRBD1|NA
CASSLARGRRYTEAFF
TGCGCCAGCAGCTTGGCCAGGGGGCGACGGTACACTGAAGCTTTCTTT
>TRBV30|TRBJ2-1|NA|NA
CAWNLAQRRNEQFF
TGTGCCTGGAATCTAGCGCAACGTCGCAATGAGCAGTTCTTC
>TRBV28|TRBJ2-2|TRBD2|NA
CASSIRLAVRELFF
TGTGCCAGCAGTATAAGACTAGCGGTTCGGGAGCTGTTTTTT
>TRBV4-3|TRBJ2-7|TRBD2|NA
CASSQDSDGGALYEQYF
TGCGCCAGCAGCCAAGACTCGGACGGGGGGGCTTTGTACGAGCAGTACTTC
>TRBV28|TRBJ2-7|NA|NA
CASSYGRGPLGTYEQYF
TGTGCCAGCAGTTACGGCAGGGGTCCCCTGGGAACCTACGAGCAGTACTTC
>TRBV11-2|TRBJ1-5|NA|few
CASSPGWNQPQHF
TGTGCCAGCAGCCCAGGGTGGAATCAGCCCCAGCATTTT
>TRBV9|TRBJ1-1|TRBD1|few
CASSVEGQGNTEAFF
TGTGCCAGCAGCGTAGAGGGACAGGGAAACACTGAAGCTTTCTTT
>TRBV15|TRBJ2-1|TRBD1|few
CATSRDRVAYNEQFF
TGTGCCACCAGCCGGGACAGGGTGGCCTACAATGAGCAGTTCTTC
>TRBV9|TRBJ2-3|TRBD1|NA
CASSVGRTGLNTDTQYF
TGTGCCAGCAGCGTCGGCCGGACAGGCTTAAACACAGATACGCAGTATTTT
>TRBV28|TRBJ2-7|TRBD2|few
CASSLRRELGTYEQYF
TGTGCCAGCAGTTTGAGGCGGGAGTTGGGCACCTACGAGCAGTACTTC
>TRBV7-9|TRBJ2-5|TRBD1|few
CASSPQGARGETQYF
TGTGCCAGCAGCCCACAGGGGGCGAGGGGAGAGACCCAGTACTTC
>TRBV4-1|TRBJ2-1|NA|NA
CASSQVGRRLEDNEQFF
TGCGCCAGCAGCCAAGTCGGGCGGCGACTAGAAGACAATGAGCAGTTCTTC
>TRBV5-1|TRBJ1-1|TRBD1|NA
CASSQGGTGTEAFF
TGCGCCAGCAGCCAAGGGGGGACAGGGACCGAAGCTTTCTTT
>TRBV9|TRBJ2-7|NA|few
CASSVRYEQYF
TGTGCCAGCAGCGTCCGCTACGAGCAGTACTTC
>TRBV15|TRBJ2-7|NA|few
CATSRDLGPHEQYF
TGTGCCACCAGCAGAGATCTGGGGCCCCACGAGCAGTACTTC
>TRBV27|TRBJ1-5|NA|NA
CASRRGNQPQHF
TGTGCCAGCAGAAGGGGGAATCAGCCCCAGCATTTT
>TRBV4-1|TRBJ2-2|TRBD2|NA
CASSQDRAGGRNTGELFF
TGCGCCAGCAGCCAAGATAGGGCGGGGGGGCGCAACACCGGGGAGCTGTTTTTT
>TRBV18|TRBJ1-4|NA|NA
CASSTGLNEKLFF
TGTGCCAGCTCGACAGGACTTAATGAAAAACTGTTTTTT
>TRBV5-1|TRBJ2-3|TRBD2|NA
CASRRAGGRTTDTQYF
TGCGCCAGCAGGAGAGCGGGGGGCCGCACCACAGATACGCAGTATTTT
>TRBV30|TRBJ1-5|NA|few
CAWKGATSGPQHF
TGTGCCTGGAAAGGGGCGACGAGTGGGCCCCAGCATTTT
>TRBV7-3|TRBJ1-2|TRBD1|NA
CASSLPGQIRGYTF
TGTGCCAGCAGCTTACCGGGACAGATTCGTGGCTACACCTTC
>TRBV5-6|TRBJ2-4|NA|few
CASRRKGAENIQYF
TGTGCCAGCAGGAGGAAGGGAGCTGAAAACATTCAGTACTTC
>TRBV4-3|TRBJ2-3|NA|NA
CASSQEGQSTDTQYF
TGCGCCAGCAGCCAAGAGGGACAAAGCACAGATACGCAGTATTTT
>TRBV28|TRBJ2-1|NA|NA
CASSMAGGEQFF
TGTGCCAGCAGTATGGCGGGTGGTGAGCAGTTCTTC
>TRBV14|TRBJ2-7|TRBD1|few
CASSPAGTGGLGEQYF
TGTGCCAGCAGCCCAGCTGGAACAGGGGGTCTGGGGGAGCAGTACTTC
>TRBV5-4|TRBJ1-5|NA|NA
CASSLGGPGLQPQHF
TGTGCCAGCAGCTTGGGGGGGCCGGGTTTGCAGCCCCAGCATTTT
>TRBV7-2|TRBJ2-3|NA|NA
CASSFQGRDTQYF
TGTGCCAGCAGCTTTCAGGGCCGGGATACGCAGTATTTT
>TRBV27|TRBJ2-5|NA|NA
CASSGTYQETQYF
TGTGCCAGCAGTGGCACGTATCAAGAGACCCAGTACTTC
>TRBV6-6|TRBJ1-2|NA|few
CASSKAPGTNYGYTF
TGTGCCAGCAGTAAGGCCCCGGGAACAAACTATGGCTACACCTTC
>TRBV5-4|TRBJ1-1|NA|NA
CASSSSRGGTEAFF
TGTGCCAGCAGCTCATCTCGGGGAGGCACTGAAGCTTTCTTT
>TRBV15|TRBJ1-4|TRBD1|NA
CATSREDRAEKLFF
TGTGCCACCAGCAGGGAAGACAGGGCTGAAAAACTGTTTTTT
>TRBV28|TRBJ2-5|NA|few
CASSPPGRRGETQYF
TGTGCCAGCAGTCCCCCGGGACGGAGGGGAGAGACCCAGTACTTC
>TRBV30|TRBJ2-7|NA|NA
CAWSVVRGDYEQYF
TGTGCCTGGAGTGTAGTACGGGGAGACTACGAGCAGTACTTC
>TRBV5-1|TRBJ2-7|TRBD2|NA
CASSVSGISYEQYF
TGCGCCAGCAGCGTAAGCGGGATTTCCTACGAGCAGTACTTC
>TRBV5-1|TRBJ1-1|TRBD1|few
CASSERDRGRTEAFF
TGCGCCAGCAGCGAAAGGGACAGGGGGCGGACTGAAGCTTTCTTT
>TRBV11-3|TRBJ2-1|NA|few
CASSLGASSYNEQFF
TGTGCCAGCAGCTTAGGGGCCAGCTCCTACAATGAGCAGTTCTTC
>TRBV6-5|TRBJ1-5|NA|few
CASSAHSYDQPQHF
TGTGCCAGCAGTGCCCACAGTTATGATCAGCCCCAGCATTTT
>TRBV7-9|TRBJ1-1|NA|few
CASSKQVEAFF
TGTGCCAGCAGTAAACAGGTTGAAGCTTTCTTT
>TRBV25-1|TRBJ1-2|NA|few
CASSDKYYGYTF
TGTGCCAGCAGTGATAAATACTATGGCTACACCTTC
>TRBV6-5|TRBJ2-7|NA|few
CATSRLDRAYEQYF
TGTGCCACCTCTCGACTCGACAGAGCCTACGAGCAGTACTTC